This T cell receptor (beta chain) was sequenced in a study of T-cell reconstitution after alpha-beta-depleted transplantation in children. General study results and limits: Once a year had passed after transplant, T-cell counts and diversity came mostly from newly produced T cells. In patients about two months after transplant, alpha-beta T cells reportedly arose from several hundred expanded graft clones. Surviving recipient T cells and intrathymic progenitors accounted for some patients' high TCRbeta diversity at day 60.

CDR1 is DFQATT and CDR2 is SNEGSKA in the germline V gene (reference sequence). The CDR3 has 14 residues. The junction had 9 bases not matched to a gene; V was cut back by 3 bases and J by 5 bases. A library of TCRbeta sequences, prepared with unique molecular identifiers, was generated. TCRdb re-analysed the PCR reads in MiXCR, keeping a single row per CDR3 protein. The sample includes under 850,000 distinct CDR3 sequences, roughly 13% seen only once; the top ten take around 0.8%. This clonotype was picked up many times. Its matching antigen is unknown. Specimen: PBMCs, collected before TCRalphabeta/CD19-depleted stem cell transplant. The genes are TRBV20-1 and TRBJ2-5; 7 bases map to TRBD1. This TCR derives from a girl aged 2-10 years with congenital amegakaryocytic thrombocytopenia, due to receive a stem cell transplant. The DNA of the CDR3 is TGCAGTGCTAGCAGACAGGGTACTATCGAGACCCAGTACTTC. The encoded protein is CSASRQGTIETQYF.